This T cell receptor beta chain was observed in a study of technical replicates of blood from several donors. The sample holds one count of this clone. The table came from immunoSEQ multiplex PCR; TCRdb's copy has only in-frame clones and leaves some out. The top ten clones hold roughly 0.4% of a sample with tens of thousands of clones, roughly 92% of them seen once. The CDR3 extends over 15 amino acids. The V segment lost 7 bases and the J segment 4 bases; nucleotides outside the gene matches: 9. Germline V CDR1 and CDR2: MNHEY, SVGAGI. This sequence joins TRBV6-5 and TRBJ2-1; 8 nucleotides match TRBD2. The sequence came from a human donor in good health. The specimen sequenced was T cells isolated from PBMCs. CDR3 sequence reads: CASKDPAGEYNEQFF. Here the CDR3 DNA reads TGTGCCAGCAAAGACCCAGCGGGGGAATACAATGAGCAGTTCTTC.